These 20 T cell receptor beta chains were sequenced from one sample in a study of cytomegalovirus exposure and HLA in healthy donors. PCR primers comprised 60 Vbeta and 13 Jbeta primers. The assay was immunoSEQ multiplex PCR, and TCRdb's table has in-frame clones only and misses some. The sample lists around 130,000 clones; around 77% were seen once. Sequencing was performed on PBMCs. The receptor set was obtained from a woman aged 55 to 70 in good health and CMV-seronegative.

The rearrangement links TRBV2 to TRBJ2-5, with unresolved D. Germline-derived CDR1 and CDR2 are SNHLY and FYNNEI. This CDR3 comprises 15 residues. The ends were cut back, 1 base at V and 1 base at J, with 10 bases in the middle. The CDR3 bases are TGTGCCAGCAGTGAAGTCCAGGCCCGCCAAGAGACCCAGTACTTC. It translates to CASSEVQARQETQYF.

The V call is TRBV25-1, the J call TRBJ1-2; D might be TRBD1 (5 bases). The length of the CDR3 is 15 residues. The germline V gene has CDR1 MGHDK and CDR2 SYGVNS. V was cut by 2 bases and J by 3 bases, with 13 bases left in between. CDR3 region: CASSEHGHRHYGYTF. The CDR3 nucleotides read TGTGCCAGCAGTGAACATGGACACCGACACTATGGCTACACCTTC.

The chain couples TRBV5-1 to TRBJ2-1, with a possible D match to TRBD2 (5 bases). The CDR3 runs to 14 residues. With 3 bases removed from V and 5 bases from J, the gap between germline ends came to 12 bases. In germline, CDR1 is SGHRS, CDR2 YFSETQ. CDR3 nucleotide sequence: TGCGCCAGCAGCTCGGGGAGAGCGGACAATGAGCAGTTCTTC. Protein product: CASSSGRADNEQFF.

V gene TRBV6-1 combines with J gene TRBJ2-1; 9 nucleotides align to TRBD2. CDR1 is MNHNS and CDR2 is SASEGT in the germline V gene. V was clipped by 2 bases and J by 9 bases; unmatched bases: 11. There are 16 residues in the CDR3. CDR3 sequence (DNA): TGTGCCAGCAGTGAAAGGGCGGCGGGGGGGCCGGGTGAGCAGTTCTTC. Protein sequence: CASSERAAGGPGEQFF.

CDR3 protein: CATRDGTGTSGNTIYF. CDR3 nucleotide sequence: TGTGCCACCAGGGATGGGACAGGGACCTCTGGAAACACCATATATTTT. The chain recombines TRBV15 with TRBJ1-3, with 9 bases aligning to TRBD1. Per the germline V gene, CDR1 is LNHNV and CDR2 is YYDKDF (reference sequence). Trimming removed 6 bases from V and 0 bases from J; junction bases left unmatched: 6. The CDR3 length is 16 residues.

This sequence joins TRBV9 and TRBJ2-1; TRBD1 might be the D (5 bases). The CDR3 consists of 14 residues. Germline lookup yields CDR1 SGDLS and CDR2 YYNGEE. The V and J ends lost 4 bases and 4 bases respectively, with 12 bases between them. The CDR3 DNA is TGTGCCAGCAGCCCCATGGGGCAGTACAATGAGCAGTTCTTC. It is translated as CASSPMGQYNEQFF.

This clone has only one observation. The rearrangement joins TRBV6-5 to TRBJ1-4; TRBD1 might be the D (5 bases). Germline CDR1 is MNHEY and CDR2 is SVGAGI. V lost 4 bases and J 6 bases, leaving 12 bases between the germline ends. This CDR3 comprises 14 residues. DNA for the CDR3: TGTGCCAGCAGTTCCTCGGGGGGAGATGAAAAACTGTTTTTT. The encoded protein is CASSSSGGDEKLFF.

The V gene is TRBV15, the J gene TRBJ1-3; D is unresolved. V was trimmed by 3 bases and J by 4 bases, leaving 16 bases between them. Germline V gene data show CDR1 as LNHNV and CDR2 as YYDKDF (reference sequence). The CDR3 sequence is 16 residues long. The DNA of the CDR3 is TGTGCCACCAGCAGTCCGAGTTGGGCGGGCGGAAACACCATATATTTT. Translated: CATSSPSWAGGNTIYF. The complete variable domain, with remaining parts taken from reference TRBV15 and TRBJ1-3, reads DAMVIQNPRYQVTQFGKPVTLSCSQTLNHNVMYWYQQKSSQAPKLLFHYYDKDFNNEADTPDNFQSRRPNTSFCFLDIRSPGLGDTAMYLCATSSPSWAGGNTIYFGEGSWLTVV.

The chain joins TRBV2 to TRBJ1-4; D remains ambiguous. V lost 4 bases and J 4 bases, leaving 10 bases between the germline ends. The CDR3 covers 14 residues. CDR1 SNHLY and CDR2 FYNNEI come from the germline V gene. The CDR3 sequence: CASSVGPVNEKLFF. The CDR3 region has the DNA TGTGCCAGCAGTGTCGGTCCGGTTAATGAAAAACTGTTTTTT.

J is TRBJ2-6 and V is TRBV10-2; D possibly corresponds to TRBD2 (5 bases). There are 17 residues in the CDR3. The germline CDR1 and CDR2 sequences are WSHSY and SAAADI. Trimming stripped 0 bases from V and 0 bases from J, with 9 bases between. CDR3 DNA sequence: TGCGCCAGCAGTGAGTCGACGCGGGCCTCTGGGGCCAACGTCCTGACTTTC. Its translation is CASSESTRASGANVLTF.

The rearrangement uses TRBV5-1 and TRBJ2-1; 9 bases are a match to TRBD1. Germline trimming cut 4 bases from V and 5 bases from J; bases unmatched to any gene: 10. CDR3 length: 16 residues. Germline CDR1 reads SGHRS; CDR2 reads YFSETQ. CDR3: CASSTTPGTGNNEQFF. CDR3 DNA: TGCGCCAGCAGCACAACCCCCGGGACAGGGAACAATGAGCAGTTCTTC. Full variable domain (rest looked up from reference TRBV5-1 and TRBJ2-1): KAGVTQTPRYLIKTRGQQVTLSCSPISGHRSVSWYQQTPGQGLQFLFEYFSETQRNKGNFPGRFSGRQFSNSRSEMNVSTLELGDSALYLCASSTTPGTGNNEQFFGPGTRLTVL.

This chain joins TRBV7-8 and TRBJ2-3, with 10 positions matching TRBD1. Germline V gene sequence: CDR1 SGHVS, CDR2 FQNEAQ. V gave up 4 bases and J gave up 1 base; unmatched junction bases: 11. The CDR3 has 18 amino acids. The chain's CDR3 is CASSYQVRTGGGTDTQYF. The CDR3 bases are TGTGCCAGCAGCTACCAAGTACGGACAGGGGGGGGCACAGATACGCAGTATTTT. Full variable domain (outside the CDR3, taken from reference TRBV7-8 and TRBJ2-3): GAGVSQSPRYKVAKRGQDVALRCDPISGHVSLFWYQQALGQGPEFLTYFQNEAQLDKSGLPSDRFFAERPEGSVSTLKIQRTQQEDSAVYLCASSYQVRTGGGTDTQYFGPGTRLTVL.

This clone turned up a few times. This chain connects TRBV6-6 to TRBJ2-5; TRBD1 agrees at 12 bases. The junction had 9 bases not matched to a gene; V was cut back by 4 bases and J by 6 bases. From germline, CDR1 is MNHNY and CDR2 SVGAGI (reference sequence). This CDR3 has 16 residues. DNA of the CDR3: TGTGCCAGCAGTTCCTTGGGACAGGGGGCAGGGAAGACCCAGTACTTC. The encoded protein is CASSSLGQGAGKTQYF.

V usage is TRBV7-2 and J usage is TRBJ2-5; D might be TRBD2 (6 bases). V dropped 1 base and J dropped 2 bases, with 11 bases sitting between them. In germline, CDR1 is SGHTA, CDR2 FQGNSA. This CDR3 spans 15 amino acids. As DNA, the CDR3 is TGTGCCAGCAGCTTAGGGGGACTGGGTCAAGAGACCCAGTACTTC. Protein product: CASSLGGLGQETQYF.

The chain links TRBV2 to TRBJ2-5, with a tentative D call TRBD2 (6 bases). The germline CDR1 and CDR2 sequences are SNHLY and FYNNEI. The CDR3 has 14 amino acids. V shed 4 bases and J shed 5 bases, with 14 bases lying between them. CDR3 sequence: CASSVGLARETQYF. For the CDR3, the DNA is TGTGCCAGCAGTGTCGGGCTAGCGAGGGAGACCCAGTACTTC.

This clone was counted once. The chain is built from TRBV5-8 and TRBJ1-6; possible D gene TRBD1, 6 bases. The CDR3 runs to 13 residues. Germline CDR1 reads SGHTS; CDR2 reads YDEGEE. Trimming shortened V by 4 bases and J by 10 bases, and 12 bases separated the two germline ends. The CDR3 loop is CASSIQGTSPLHF. In nucleotides, the CDR3 is TGTGCCAGCAGCATACAGGGTACCTCACCCCTCCACTTT.

The V gene is TRBV29-1, the J gene TRBJ2-7, with 7 positions matching TRBD1. Trimming at V came to 5 bases and at J to 4 bases, leaving 8 bases not matched to a gene. The germline CDR1 and CDR2 sequences are SQVTM and ANQGSEA. The CDR3 runs to 13 residues. CDR3 protein: CSVQQGGRYEQYF. In nucleotides, the CDR3 is TGCAGCGTTCAACAAGGGGGCAGGTACGAGCAGTACTTC.

The genes are TRBV5-1 and TRBJ1-4; no firm D call. In germline, CDR1 is SGHRS, CDR2 YFSETQ. Trimming shortened V by 0 bases and J by 4 bases, and 7 bases separated the two germline ends. This CDR3 has 14 amino acids. The CDR3 DNA sequence: TGCGCCAGCAGCTTGGCCAGAGGTAATGAAAAACTGTTTTTT. The encoded protein is CASSLARGNEKLFF.

The chain is built from TRBV19 and TRBJ2-1, with 11 positions matching TRBD2. This CDR3 has 14 residues. V lost 7 bases and J lost 4; bases outside the gene matches: 3. The germline V gene has CDR1 LNHDA and CDR2 SQIVND (reference sequence). In DNA, the CDR3 is TGTGCCAGTACGACTAGCGGGATGTACAATGAGCAGTTCTTC. Translating gives CASTTSGMYNEQFF.

The V call is TRBV29-1, the J call TRBJ1-2, with D possibly matching TRBD1 (5 bases). CDR1 and CDR2 (germline): SQVTM, ANQGSEA. The CDR3 is made up of 13 amino acids. With 4 bases removed from V and 4 bases from J, the gap between germline ends came to 13 bases. The CDR3 nucleotides are TGCAGCGTTGGGGGGGGTCAGGGCTATGGCTACACCTTC. Its translation: CSVGGGQGYGYTF. Full variable domain (outside the CDR3, taken from reference TRBV29-1 and TRBJ1-2): SAVISQKPSRDICQRGTSLTIQCQVDSQVTMMFWYRQQPGQSLTLIATANQGSEATYESGFVIDKFPISRPNLTFSTLTVSNMSPEDSSIYLCSVGGGQGYGYTFGSGTRLTVV.